The 25 T cell receptor beta chains below come from one sample, sequenced in a study of blood T cell repertoires in COVID-19. Only in-frame clones appear in the TCRdb table, and some are missing; sequencing was by immunoSEQ multiplex PCR. The profile covers about 240,000 clones, with roughly 80% appearing a single time and more than 8% taken by the ten largest. Sequences were obtained from peripheral blood. These receptors originate from an elderly woman with acute or convalescent COVID-19.

V is TRBV19 and J is TRBJ1-5, with 7 bases identical to TRBD1. Germline V CDR1 and CDR2: LNHDA, SQIVND (reference sequence). The CDR3 is 14 residues long. Trimming removed 4 bases from V and 9 bases from J; junction bases left unmatched: 9. The CDR3 loop reads CASSTSGGGTPQHF. The CDR3 region has the DNA TGTGCCAGTAGTACCTCAGGGGGAGGCACGCCCCAGCATTTT.

The gene calls are TRBV7-2 and TRBJ2-7; D remains unclear. The V gene lost 2 bases and the J gene lost 7 bases, with 18 bases spanning the gap. CDR1 and CDR2 (germline): SGHTA, FQGNSA. There are 15 residues in the CDR3. The CDR3 DNA reads as TGTGCCAGCAGCTTAAAGGCAGAGAATGCGAGGGAGCAGTACTTC. Translating gives CASSLKAENAREQYF.

This clone was seen once. The chain has TRBV6-6 and TRBJ1-2, with TRBD1 matching over 7 bases. J was trimmed by 7 bases and V by 0 bases; bases with no gene match: 5. This CDR3 comprises 14 residues. Germline CDR1 and CDR2: MNHNY and SVGAGI (reference sequence). The CDR3 DNA follows: TGTGCCAGCAGTTACTCGGAGGGGGCTAGTGGCTACACCTTC. This gives the protein CASSYSEGASGYTF.

The chain combines TRBV7-9 with TRBJ2-1, with 10 nucleotides matching TRBD1. Germline V gives CDR1 SEHNR, CDR2 FQNEAQ (reference sequence). The J segment lost 12 bases and the V segment lost 4 bases, leaving 3 bases of the junction unmatched. This CDR3 is 12 amino acids long. CDR3 protein: CASSYGDRGQFF. The CDR3 DNA follows: TGTGCCAGCAGCTACGGGGACAGGGGGCAGTTCTTC.

The rearrangement uses TRBV28 and TRBJ1-2; 7 positions agree with TRBD1. From germline, CDR1 is MDHEN and CDR2 SYDVKM. Losses at the gene ends were 3 bases for V and 3 bases for J; bases not matched to a gene: 10. CDR3 length equals 16 residues. CDR3 sequence reads: CASSFQAQGIYYGYTF. The CDR3 region has the DNA TGTGCCAGCAGTTTTCAGGCACAGGGGATTTACTATGGCTACACCTTC.

The CDR3 sequence is CASSVGASEYNEQFF. The CDR3 region has the DNA TGTGCCAGCAGCGTAGGGGCTAGCGAGTACAATGAGCAGTTCTTC. The genes are TRBV9 and TRBJ2-1; possibly TRBD2 for D (6 bases). V was cut by 0 bases and J by 4 bases, with 11 bases left in between. The CDR3 contains 15 residues. Germline V gene sequence: CDR1 SGDLS, CDR2 YYNGEE.

In DNA, the CDR3 is TGTGCCAGCAGCAAAGCCCGGACGGACTACTCTGGAAACACCATATATTTT. It translates to CASSKARTDYSGNTIYF. The rearrangement uses TRBV21-1 and TRBJ1-3. TRBV21-1 is shown as a pseudogene. The CDR3 consists of 17 residues.

Ten or more counts support this clone. The chain employs TRBV6-5 and TRBJ2-7, with 8 bases aligning to TRBD1. Trimming took 7 bases from V and 2 from J; bases not matched to a gene: 10. CDR3 length equals 15 residues. The germline V gene has CDR1 MNHEY and CDR2 SVGAGI. CDR3 in amino acids: CASTRGTGPPYEQYF. In DNA form, the CDR3 reads TGTGCCAGCACGCGAGGGACAGGTCCCCCCTACGAGCAGTACTTC.

The chain carries TRBV11-2 and TRBJ2-5; a weak D match, TRBD2 (6 bases). Trimming shortened V by 6 bases and J by 2 bases, and 19 bases separated the two germline ends. This CDR3 is built from 16 residues. Germline CDR1 SGHAT, CDR2 FQNNGV. DNA of the CDR3: TGTGCCAGCAGTTCGATCCCTAGCGCACAACAAGAGACCCAGTACTTC. Residues: CASSSIPSAQQETQYF.

The chain recombines TRBV7-9 with TRBJ1-5; D unclear. This CDR3 contains 15 residues. The germline V gene encodes CDR1 SEHNR and CDR2 FQNEAQ (reference sequence). V lost 5 bases and J 1 base, leaving 12 bases between the germline ends. For the CDR3, the DNA is TGTGCCAGCAGCCCTCTGGGCAGCAGCAATCAGCCCCAGCATTTT. This gives the protein CASSPLGSSNQPQHF.

The genes are TRBV7-2 and TRBJ1-5; D is possibly TRBD1 (5 bases). The CDR3 loop spans 13 amino acids. Trimming removed 1 base at V and 9 bases at J, with 10 bases between. Germline lookup yields CDR1 SGHTA and CDR2 FQGNSA. CDR3 in amino acids: CASSLDFQGPQHF. The DNA for the CDR3 is TGTGCCAGCAGCTTAGATTTCCAGGGGCCCCAGCATTTT.

V and J are TRBV28 and TRBJ1-2; 10 positions agree with TRBD1. The V and J ends lost 2 bases and 8 bases, in that order; junction bases with no gene match: 2. Germline V lookup: CDR1 MDHEN, CDR2 SYDVKM. This CDR3 is built from 13 residues. The CDR3 loop reads CASSLGQGEGYTF. CDR3 bases: TGTGCCAGCAGTTTAGGACAGGGGGAGGGCTACACCTTC.

In the case of this clone: The limits of the CDR3 on the DNA are not certain, so only TCRdb's listed CDR3 is given. The chain links TRBV21-1 to TRBJ2-6; TRBD1 reflects the table's D call only, with no check against the DNA. TRBV21-1 is described as a pseudogene. The CDR3 is 20 amino acids long, termini counted. The CDR3 reads CASSKSPRWGQGAGANVLTF.

The gene calls are TRBV3-1 (or the pseudogene TRBV3-2) and TRBJ1-1, with D perhaps matching TRBD1 (5 bases). The germline CDR1 and CDR2 sequences are LGHDT and YNNKEL (reference sequence). Trimming cost V 2 bases and J 1 base, with 8 bases left between them. The CDR3 has 14 residues. The CDR3 is CASSQQGRNTEAFF. As DNA, the CDR3 is TGTGCCAGCAGCCAACAGGGTCGGAACACTGAAGCTTTCTTT.

This sequence joins TRBV24-1 and TRBJ2-2; 11 nucleotides match TRBD1. CDR3 length equals 14 residues. Trimming removed 8 bases from V and 4 bases from J; junction bases left unmatched: 2. Germline values: CDR1 KGHDR, CDR2 SFDVKD. This chain's CDR3 is CATTGTGGTGELFF. CDR3 DNA: TGTGCCACCACCGGGACAGGGGGCACCGGGGAGCTGTTTTTT.

V usage is TRBV6-5 and J usage is TRBJ2-7; 12 bases are shared with TRBD2. Trimming cost V 7 bases and J 6 bases; bases outside gene matches: 7. This CDR3 contains 14 residues. The germline CDR1 and CDR2 sequences are MNHEY and SVGAGI. CDR3 sequence reads: CASTPSGGAGEQYF. The DNA of the CDR3 is TGTGCCAGCACCCCTAGCGGGGGGGCCGGCGAGCAGTACTTC.

This chain connects TRBV19 to TRBJ1-2; D might be TRBD1 (5 bases). The V gene's germline CDR1 is LNHDA and CDR2 SQIVND (reference sequence). V lost 0 bases and J 8 bases, leaving 13 bases between the germline ends. The CDR3 length is 14 residues. The CDR3: CASSIDLDSGGYTF. CDR3 coding DNA: TGTGCCAGTAGTATAGACCTCGACAGTGGGGGCTACACCTTC.

The V and J genes are TRBV28 and TRBJ2-3, with 10 bases fitting TRBD1. CDR3 size: 16 residues. V shed 5 bases and J 0 bases; nucleotides not matched to a gene: 5. In germline, CDR1 is MDHEN, CDR2 SYDVKM. In DNA, the CDR3 is TGTGCCAGCAGTCCGGGGACAGGGGCCAGCACAGATACGCAGTATTTT. As protein: CASSPGTGASTDTQYF.

This chain joins TRBV6-5 and TRBJ1-3; no firm D call. This CDR3 has 15 amino acids. V was cut by 5 bases and J by 0 bases, with 11 bases left in between. In germline, CDR1 is MNHEY, CDR2 SVGAGI. DNA of the CDR3: TGTGCCAGCAGTCAGCAGCGTACCTCTGGAAACACCATATATTTT. It specifies CASSQQRTSGNTIYF.

The chain carries TRBV25-1 and TRBJ2-7; no firm D call. The germline V gene has CDR1 MGHDK and CDR2 SYGVNS. The CDR3 has 15 residues. The V end lost 1 base, the J end lost 1 base, and 11 bases lay between the germline ends. The CDR3 loop reads CASSESGTLSYEQYF. The CDR3 nucleotides are TGTGCCAGCAGTGAATCCGGCACACTATCCTACGAGCAGTACTTC.

CDR3 residues: CASHTPGQGLNEQFF. The CDR3 DNA reads as TGTGCCAGCCATACTCCGGGACAGGGCCTGAATGAGCAGTTCTTC. This sequence joins TRBV19 and TRBJ2-1; TRBD1 matches at 9 bases. J was trimmed by 7 bases and V by 9 bases; bases with no gene match: 13. There are 15 residues in the CDR3. Germline-derived CDR1 and CDR2 are LNHDA and SQIVND (reference sequence).

This clone came up a few times. The gene calls are TRBV11-2 and TRBJ2-5; 7 bases are shared with TRBD2. The ends lost 1 base at V and 1 base at J; junction bases unmatched: 6. The germline V gene has CDR1 SGHAT and CDR2 FQNNGV. The CDR3 consists of 16 residues. The CDR3 DNA sequence: TGTGCCAGCAGCTTAGGGAGCGGGGCGGGCCAAGAGACCCAGTACTTC. This sequence encodes CASSLGSGAGQETQYF.

J is TRBJ2-7 and V is TRBV15; 14 bases are shared with TRBD2. This CDR3 is 16 amino acids long. Germline V lookup: CDR1 LNHNV, CDR2 YYDKDF (reference sequence). J lost 7 bases, V lost 1 base, and 6 bases had no gene match. This chain's CDR3 is CATSRGRLAGGREQYF. The CDR3 region has the DNA TGTGCCACCAGCAGAGGGAGACTAGCGGGGGGGAGGGAGCAGTACTTC.

The chain recombines TRBV9 with TRBJ2-2; D gene ambiguous. Trimming stripped 7 bases from V and 6 bases from J, with 7 bases between. CDR3 length: 11 residues. Germline V lookup: CDR1 SGDLS, CDR2 YYNGEE. The CDR3 DNA sequence: TGTGCCAGCGAACTTCCCGGGGAGCTGTTTTTT. This codes for CASELPGELFF.

This clone appeared a few times. The rearrangement joins TRBV4-2 to TRBJ2-7, with TRBD2 matching 12 bases. CDR1 and CDR2 (germline): LGHNA, YNFKEQ. The junction had 7 bases not matched to a gene; V was cut back by 3 bases and J by 7 bases. The CDR3 runs 15 residues. Here the CDR3 DNA reads TGTGCCAGCAGCCATGCTAGCGGGGGGGCGGGAGAGCAGTACTTC. It yields the protein CASSHASGGAGEQYF.